This record covers a single TCR beta chain. Antigen unknown. The sample belongs to a study of T cell clones after liver transplantation. Study-wide context: Three of eight recipients were HCV-positive; others had non-autoimmune, non-viral indications.

The CDR3 spans 14 residues. In germline, CDR1 is SNHLY, CDR2 FYNNEI. With 6 bases clipped from V and 5 bases from J, the junction kept 7 bases outside the gene matches. TCRdb's table, derived via immunoSEQ multiplex PCR, lists solely in-frame clones and lacks some. The repertoire holds about 75,000 clones, with around 80% as singletons. Notes on the study in general: A larger donor-reactive than third-party decline suggested partial antigen-specific deletion. Conclusions were preliminary, with small, heterogeneous patient groups.

The sequence came from a human patient who received a liver transplant. Some T cells may be provided by the graft donor. The starting material was CD4+ T cells from blood, obtained 48 months after liver transplant. The chain employs TRBV2 and TRBJ2-5; 9 bases align to TRBD1. For the CDR3, the DNA is TGTGCCAGCAGGGCACAGGGGGCAGGCGAGACCCAGTACTTC. Its translation is CASRAQGAGETQYF.